The following is a T cell receptor (beta chain) sequence with its context. It lacks a known antigen. No quality values exist for individual bases; no much larger clone is one base distant. The immunoSEQ hsTCRB v3.0 assay was used at survey level resolution to sequence the TRB variable region. The targeted TRB sequencing depth was roughly 40,000-55,000 T-cell genomes per sample. Pooled TRB libraries were sequenced on an Illumina MiSeq with a v3 150-cycle kit. In the authors' own workflow: Repertoire analysis was performed in R inside a reproducible Nextflow workflow that covered QC, data transformation and analysis. LymphoSeq2, an R package for AIRR-Seq data exploration, was used to implement custom analyses. Four samples that produced fewer than 5000 total TRB sequences were removed, so 180 or so HIV repertoires were analyzed. Of the approximately 190 retained HIV repertoires, approximately 60 were collected before and roughly 130 after ART initiation. Each repertoire was downsampled to 5000 TRB nucleotide sequences, and summary statistics were averaged across 100 downsampling iterations. The analysis kept only TRB sequences whose CDR3 regions were at least seven amino acids long. A Shannon entropy-derived clonality score and the Gini coefficient were used to measure diversity. In the repertoire networks, any two of the top 5000 CDR3 amino acid sequences were linked whenever the two sequences differed by an edit distance of one. GLIPH2 predicted antigen specificity groups and MHC restriction for TRB CDR3 amino acid sequences. CDR3 amino acid sequences were matched against VDJdb and McPAS-TCR to flag known CMV, EBV, HIV or tissue antigen associations. Pre-ART, post-ART and control groups were compared with Wilcoxon signed-rank tests and Holm-Bonferroni correction. TCRdb carries this immuneACCESS record with in-frame sequences only. Its versions omit some clonotypes, under half of them owing to an unresolved V gene in the studies checked, with the rest unexplained. V, J and clone size are taken as reported in that table, and D and trimming were inferred from the DNA itself. In this sample the table shows about 32,000 clones, just under 95% of which occur a single time. The ten most abundant clones make up about 3.9% of the sample.

This specimen belongs to a study of long-term antiretroviral therapy in people with HIV (dated by TCRdb to between 2022 and 2023). Study-wide context: The earliest samples were collected approximately a decade before the 2015 WHO recommendation for immediate ART, a period when ART was typically delayed until CD4 counts fell. A retrospective serial study tested whether changes in peripheral blood TRB repertoire composition and diversity were associated with ART initiation and durable HIV suppression. From some 33 adults with confirmed HIV infection, the cohort provided 150 to 200 cryopreserved PBMC samples, gathered serially across a mean of approximately six years (range 1-12). Of the approximately 32 participants with HIV, more than 10 were female. No cross-contamination during QIAcube processing was seen in test extractions of a monoclonal T-cell line run alongside 25 to 35 polyclonal samples.

Participants were included only if at least one PBMC sample before ART initiation and at least two post-ART samples were available. Treatment was received in the United States of America by all participants with HIV. Cryopreserved samples of about 0.95-11 million PBMC were thawed and washed before DNA extraction. At the time of the earliest PBMC sample, participants with HIV were aged between roughly 20 and 60 years. PBMC samples from each participant spanned 1-4 timepoints before ART initiation and 2-8 timepoints after ART initiation, with a median of 7 samples. For every participant, serial HIV viral load, CD4+ T-cell count, ART history and demographic data were obtained. Genomic DNA was extracted from unsorted PBMC with a Qiagen kit on a QIAcube, with processing performed in batches of 12 samples. General conclusions and limits of the study: At every time point, the repertoire was dominated by expanded TRB clones first identified before ART initiation, although this dominance fluctuated and, in many PLHIV, declined after ART. CDR3 length ranges in HIV repertoires were narrower than in controls, and network structure suggested an antigen-experienced repertoire with only a slight naive shift after ART. Samples dated from the mid-2000s to the late 2010s, and the ART regimens used may be less effective than current ones. No data were available on ART adherence, viral resistance or therapy changes, limiting inferences about post-ART repertoire changes. Unsorted PBMC were profiled instead of sorted CD4+ and CD8+ T cells because pre-ART samples had limited cell numbers. Owing to limited PBMC availability, only the TCR beta chain was sequenced, without alpha chain pairing. Starting ART was linked to a significant rise in TRB diversity, yet even with long-term ART the diversity remained significantly lower than in transplant donor controls.

The TCR originated in a woman aged 50 to 60 with HIV. Sequenced here: unsorted PBMCs, sampled 4.1 years after starting antiretroviral therapy.

The encoded CDR3 is CASSPSRAATQYF. The DNA sequence follows: TGTGCCAGCAGCCCATCTCGGGCCGCTACGCAGTATTTT. The receptor chain draws on TRBV7-3 and TRBJ2-3, with the D segment identity uncertain. The CDR3 covers 13 residues, taking in both the cysteine and the phenylalanine. Only the CDR3 portion is preserved as DNA: 39 bases, with reading frame beginning at the first base. CDR1 and CDR2, looked up from the germline V gene, are SGHTA and FQGTGA. V lost 5 bases and J lost 8 bases; the stretch between them is 14 bases long.